The clone carrying this T cell receptor beta chain was recorded once. V was shortened by 3 bases and J by 3 bases, with 8 bases between the two germline ends. Germline V CDR1 and CDR2: MNHEY, SMNVEV (reference sequence). The length of the CDR3 is 13 residues. These data originate in a study of blood T cell repertoires in COVID-19. Turning to the study itself: The United States, Italy and Spain supplied acute and convalescent COVID-19 samples. Sources were T cells, B-cell-depleted T cells, or PBMCs; the material itself was cDNA or gDNA.

Authors' processing steps: Reference gene primer amplification yielded estimated nucleated cell counts. Assay: immunoSEQ multiplex PCR; the TCRdb copy retains only in-frame clones and omits some. The V and J calls and clone size are taken from that table; D and trimming were inferred from the DNA. This sample has 150,000 to 200,000 clones, with over 75% found just once. This chain uses TRBV27 with TRBJ1-2; D is uncertain. Material for sequencing was peripheral blood. The receptor was isolated from a woman aged 70-85 years with acute or convalescent COVID-19. The CDR3 bases are TGTGCCAGCAGTTTTACCCCAGACTATGGCTACACCTTC. Translated: CASSFTPDYGYTF.